In this sample, the clone carrying this T cell receptor beta chain turned up a few times. The antigen is not known. This record comes from a study of T-cell memory formation after mild COVID-19. About the research overall: Clustering of TCRs was largely donor specific. General study results and limits: Contracting CD4+ clones lay largely in CM and EM, with CD8+ ones residing in EMRA.

Germline-derived CDR1 and CDR2 are SGHTA and FQGNSA. The CDR3 length is 15 residues. Via MiXCR, TCRdb re-called the 5' RACE reads, giving one row per CDR3 protein. Of 130,000 to 150,000 distinct CDR3 sequences listed, approximately 5.7% were seen once; the top ten hold roughly 1.9%. V is TRBV7-2 and J is TRBJ2-2; tentatively, D is TRBD1 (5 bases). Sequencing was done on a sample of PBMCs or a T cell subset sorted from them (not recorded which). This TCR was recovered from an adult woman who had mild COVID-19 (a few samples of this study predate the infection). Cell type and time point are not known. CDR3: CARTSPGSTTGELFF. The CDR3 DNA is TGTGCACGTACCTCGCCAGGGTCAACAACCGGGGAGCTGTTTTTT.